Listed below are T cell receptor beta chains from one sample, sequenced in a study of blood T cell repertoires in COVID-19. The data were produced by immunoSEQ multiplex PCR, yet TCRdb's version contains in-frame clones alone and is incomplete. The sample carries fewer than 350,000 clones, approximately 90% recorded once. Sequencing was done on a sample of PBMCs or T cells enriched from blood (not recorded which). Receptors originate from a woman aged 25-40 years with acute COVID-19. CDR3s include the opening cysteine and the closing phenylalanine or tryptophan. Each record gives: D gene, clone size, J gene, V gene, CDR3 protein, CDR3 DNA. D genes are given only for firm matches. Only part of the rows carry a size: once, few, many, or a class if the clone is expanded.

d_gene: -
abundance: few
j_gene: TRBJ2-7
v_gene: TRBV21-1
CDR3aa: CASSPGTSGNREQYF
CDR3nt: TGTGCCAGCAGCCCAGGGACTAGCGGGAATCGCGAGCAGTACTTC

d_gene: -
abundance: -
j_gene: TRBJ2-1
v_gene: TRBV24-1
CDR3aa: CATSGEGGYYNEQFF
CDR3nt: TGTGCCACCAGTGGGGAGGGGGGTTACTACAATGAGCAGTTCTTC

d_gene: TRBD1
abundance: -
j_gene: TRBJ2-1
v_gene: TRBV12-3/TRBV12-4
CDR3aa: CASLPGGLGEQFF
CDR3nt: TGTGCCAGCCTCCCAGGGGGTCTGGGTGAGCAGTTCTTC

d_gene: -
abundance: -
j_gene: TRBJ2-7
v_gene: TRBV28
CDR3aa: CASRTQSHEQYF
CDR3nt: TGTGCCAGCAGGACACAGTCCCACGAGCAGTACTTC

d_gene: -
abundance: -
j_gene: TRBJ1-1
v_gene: TRBV19
CDR3aa: CASSSGTNTEAFF
CDR3nt: TGTGCCAGTAGTTCGGGGACTAACACTGAAGCTTTCTTT

d_gene: -
abundance: -
j_gene: TRBJ2-1
v_gene: TRBV29-1
CDR3aa: CSVEVQQLNEQFF
CDR3nt: TGCAGCGTTGAAGTTCAACAGCTGAATGAGCAGTTCTTC

d_gene: TRBD1
abundance: -
j_gene: TRBJ1-1
v_gene: TRBV28
CDR3aa: CASSNGQGDTEAFF
CDR3nt: TGTGCCAGCAGTAACGGACAGGGTGACACTGAAGCTTTCTTT

d_gene: -
abundance: -
j_gene: TRBJ2-4
v_gene: TRBV6-2/TRBV6-3
CDR3aa: CASSPQDREGATIQYF
CDR3nt: TGTGCCAGCAGCCCTCAGGACAGGGAGGGGGCGACCATTCAGTACTTC

d_gene: TRBD1
abundance: -
j_gene: TRBJ1-2
v_gene: TRBV28
CDR3aa: CASSPSGTANYGYTF
CDR3nt: TGTGCCAGCAGTCCCTCCGGGACAGCTAACTATGGCTACACCTTC

d_gene: -
abundance: -
j_gene: TRBJ1-1
v_gene: TRBV7-9
CDR3aa: CASSSSTEGPTEAFF
CDR3nt: TGTGCCAGCAGCTCCTCGACAGAAGGGCCCACTGAAGCTTTCTTT

d_gene: TRBD1
abundance: -
j_gene: TRBJ2-5
v_gene: TRBV5-1
CDR3aa: CASSLGAGGNQETQYF
CDR3nt: TGCGCCAGCAGCTTGGGGGCAGGGGGAAATCAAGAGACCCAGTACTTC

d_gene: TRBD1
abundance: -
j_gene: TRBJ1-6
v_gene: TRBV18
CDR3aa: CASSPEGTGAESPLHF
CDR3nt: TGTGCCAGCTCACCGGAGGGGACAGGGGCTGAGTCACCCCTCCACTTT

d_gene: TRBD2
abundance: -
j_gene: TRBJ2-7
v_gene: TRBV5-1
CDR3aa: CASSLLGREGYEQYF
CDR3nt: TGCGCCAGCAGCTTGTTGGGCAGGGAGGGCTACGAGCAGTACTTC

d_gene: TRBD1
abundance: -
j_gene: TRBJ1-1
v_gene: TRBV28
CDR3aa: CASRRQGNTEAFF
CDR3nt: TGTGCCAGCAGAAGACAGGGGAACACTGAAGCTTTCTTT

d_gene: TRBD1
abundance: -
j_gene: TRBJ2-3
v_gene: TRBV7-3
CDR3aa: CASSLGSGQGTDTQYF
CDR3nt: TGTGCCAGCAGCTTAGGTTCGGGACAGGGGACAGATACGCAGTATTTT

d_gene: TRBD2
abundance: -
j_gene: TRBJ2-1
v_gene: TRBV11-1
CDR3aa: CASGSAGGAHEQFF
CDR3nt: TGTGCCAGCGGATCGGCGGGAGGGGCTCATGAGCAGTTCTTC

d_gene: TRBD1
abundance: -
j_gene: TRBJ2-2
v_gene: TRBV7-8
CDR3aa: CASSLARRQGDSGELFF
CDR3nt: TGTGCCAGCAGCTTAGCCCGACGACAGGGGGATTCCGGGGAGCTGTTTTTT

d_gene: TRBD2
abundance: -
j_gene: TRBJ2-7
v_gene: TRBV7-2
CDR3aa: CASSLLREGPHEQYF
CDR3nt: TGTGCCAGCAGCTTATTACGGGAGGGCCCCCACGAGCAGTACTTC

d_gene: TRBD2
abundance: -
j_gene: TRBJ2-2
v_gene: TRBV4-3
CDR3aa: CASSQESGDNTGELFF
CDR3nt: TGCGCCAGCAGCCAAGAGAGCGGGGATAACACCGGGGAGCTGTTTTTT

d_gene: TRBD2
abundance: -
j_gene: TRBJ2-3
v_gene: TRBV9
CDR3aa: CASSSLAGESTDTQYF
CDR3nt: TGTGCCAGCAGCTCTTTAGCGGGGGAGAGCACAGATACGCAGTATTTT

d_gene: -
abundance: -
j_gene: TRBJ1-5
v_gene: TRBV30
CDR3aa: CAWTPGGLVGNQPQHF
CDR3nt: TGTGCCTGGACCCCTGGGGGGTTGGTCGGCAATCAGCCCCAGCATTTT

d_gene: TRBD2
abundance: -
j_gene: TRBJ2-3
v_gene: TRBV7-9
CDR3aa: CASSSVAGGTDTQYF
CDR3nt: TGTGCCAGCAGCTCTGTAGCGGGAGGCACAGATACGCAGTATTTT

d_gene: -
abundance: -
j_gene: TRBJ2-3
v_gene: TRBV27
CDR3aa: CASSGRVHPPDTQYF
CDR3nt: TGTGCCAGCAGTGGCAGGGTTCATCCGCCAGATACGCAGTATTTT

d_gene: TRBD1
abundance: -
j_gene: TRBJ2-7
v_gene: TRBV28
CDR3aa: CASSGTGFAYEQYF
CDR3nt: TGTGCCAGCAGCGGGACAGGGTTTGCCTACGAGCAGTACTTC

d_gene: -
abundance: -
j_gene: TRBJ2-7
v_gene: TRBV27
CDR3aa: CASSPGSYEQYF
CDR3nt: TGTGCCAGCAGCCCAGGATCCTACGAGCAGTACTTC

d_gene: -
abundance: -
j_gene: TRBJ2-1
v_gene: TRBV5-4
CDR3aa: CASSLGVGTVYNEQFF
CDR3nt: TGTGCCAGCAGCTTGGGGGTTGGGACTGTCTACAATGAGCAGTTCTTC

d_gene: -
abundance: -
j_gene: TRBJ1-1
v_gene: TRBV28
CDR3aa: CASSLPRMNTEAFF
CDR3nt: TGTGCCAGCAGTCTCCCTCGTATGAACACTGAAGCTTTCTTT

d_gene: TRBD2
abundance: -
j_gene: TRBJ2-3
v_gene: TRBV11-2
CDR3aa: CASSDRTSARTDTQYF
CDR3nt: TGTGCCAGCAGCGATCGGACTAGCGCCCGGACAGATACGCAGTATTTT

d_gene: -
abundance: -
j_gene: TRBJ1-3
v_gene: TRBV6-1
CDR3aa: CASSDRGTGNTIYF
CDR3nt: TGTGCCAGCAGTGACAGGGGTACCGGAAACACCATATATTTT

d_gene: -
abundance: few
j_gene: TRBJ1-1
v_gene: TRBV5-4
CDR3aa: CASSHESSAEAFF
CDR3nt: TGTGCCAGCAGCCACGAGTCGAGCGCCGAAGCTTTCTTT

d_gene: -
abundance: -
j_gene: TRBJ1-1
v_gene: TRBV9
CDR3aa: CASSADSGTEAFF
CDR3nt: TGTGCCAGCAGCGCCGACAGTGGCACTGAAGCTTTCTTT

d_gene: TRBD1
abundance: -
j_gene: TRBJ2-2
v_gene: TRBV6-5
CDR3aa: CASKGTGNTGELFF
CDR3nt: TGTGCCAGTAAAGGGACAGGGAACACCGGGGAGCTGTTTTTT

d_gene: -
abundance: -
j_gene: TRBJ2-1
v_gene: TRBV12-3/TRBV12-4
CDR3aa: CASSPNPGGEQFF
CDR3nt: TGTGCCAGCAGTCCAAACCCAGGGGGGGAGCAGTTCTTC

d_gene: -
abundance: -
j_gene: TRBJ1-1
v_gene: TRBV11-2
CDR3aa: CASSFNRNTEAFF
CDR3nt: TGTGCCAGCAGCTTCAACAGAAACACTGAAGCTTTCTTT

d_gene: TRBD1
abundance: few
j_gene: TRBJ1-3
v_gene: TRBV30
CDR3aa: CAWSTGVTGNTIYF
CDR3nt: TGTGCCTGGAGTACAGGGGTTACTGGAAACACCATATATTTT

d_gene: -
abundance: -
j_gene: TRBJ2-2
v_gene: TRBV4-1
CDR3aa: CASSQDSAGWTGNTGELFF
CDR3nt: TGCGCCAGCAGCCAAGATTCGGCGGGATGGACTGGAAACACCGGGGAGCTGTTTTTT

d_gene: TRBD1
abundance: -
j_gene: TRBJ2-5
v_gene: TRBV29-1
CDR3aa: CSVEAGGYSQETQYF
CDR3nt: TGCAGCGTTGAGGCAGGGGGCTACTCTCAAGAGACCCAGTACTTC

d_gene: -
abundance: -
j_gene: TRBJ2-2
v_gene: TRBV29-1
CDR3aa: CSVERSSSNTGELFF
CDR3nt: TGCAGCGTTGAAAGGTCTAGCAGTAACACCGGGGAGCTGTTTTTT

d_gene: -
abundance: -
j_gene: TRBJ2-7
v_gene: TRBV2
CDR3aa: CASIRDPSTHEQYF
CDR3nt: TGTGCCAGCATCAGGGATCCCAGCACCCACGAGCAGTACTTC

d_gene: TRBD2
abundance: -
j_gene: TRBJ2-7
v_gene: TRBV7-9
CDR3aa: CASSSPSREVPSRYEQYF
CDR3nt: TGTGCCAGCAGCTCCCCCTCCCGGGAGGTACCCTCTCGCTACGAGCAGTACTTC